The 5 T cell receptor beta chains below were found in one sample sequenced in a study of cytomegalovirus exposure and HLA in healthy donors. The PCR contained 60 Vbeta and 13 Jbeta primers. Generated by immunoSEQ multiplex PCR, the TCRdb table keeps only in-frame clones and is missing some. The sample lists 150,000 to 200,000 clones; roughly 85% were seen once. Sequencing input: PBMCs. The receptors were gathered from a man between 25 and 39 years old in good health and CMV-seronegative.

The rearrangement links TRBV5-1 to TRBJ2-5; D tentatively reads TRBD1 or TRBD2 (5 bases each). Trimming removed 10 bases at V and 4 bases at J, with 23 bases between. Germline V gene lookup returns CDR1 SGHRS and CDR2 YFSETQ. This CDR3 region has 15 residues. This CDR3 reads CASSLEAGLRETQYF. The CDR3 region has the DNA TGCGCCTCCAGCTTGGAGGCAGGGCTGAGAGAGACCCAGTACTTC.

The V call is TRBV18, the J call TRBJ1-5, with D tentatively TRBD1 (5 bases). Germline CDR1 is KGHSH and CDR2 is LQKENI. There are 15 residues in the CDR3. V lost 5 bases to trimming and J lost 4 bases, with 15 bases between them. CDR3 bases: TGTGCCAGCTCATCCGATCAGGGTGCAAATCAGCCCCAGCATTTT. It specifies CASSSDQGANQPQHF.

This clone was counted once. The rearrangement uses TRBV7-8 and TRBJ1-4, with 7 bases fitting TRBD1. This CDR3 has 14 residues. With V trimmed by 6 bases and J by 7 bases, 8 bases remained unmatched. Germline assignment: CDR1 SGHVS and CDR2 FQNEAQ. The CDR3 here is CASSPGTASEKLFF. CDR3 DNA: TGTGCCAGCAGTCCCGGGACAGCGAGTGAAAAACTGTTTTTT.

The J gene is TRBJ2-7, the V gene TRBV5-8; the D gene is possibly TRBD2 (5 bases). Per the germline V gene, CDR1 is SGHTS and CDR2 is YDEGEE. Between the trimmed V and J ends, which lost 1 base and 2 bases, there was a span of 16 bases. The CDR3 extends over 16 amino acids. The CDR3 reads CASSLSGGTPPYEQYF. As DNA, the CDR3 is TGTGCCAGCAGCTTGAGCGGAGGCACACCACCCTACGAGCAGTACTTC.

Only one count was recorded for this clone. J is TRBJ2-1 and V is TRBV4-1, with 16 positions matching TRBD2. CDR1 is MGHRA, CDR2 YSYEKL, per germline. The V gene end was trimmed by 6 bases and the J gene end by 2 bases; junction bases not matched to a gene: 10. The length of the CDR3 is 19 residues. DNA of the CDR3: TGCGCCAGCAGTCAGTCCGGGACTAGCGGGAGGGGAACCTACAATGAGCAGTTCTTC. Its translation: CASSQSGTSGRGTYNEQFF.